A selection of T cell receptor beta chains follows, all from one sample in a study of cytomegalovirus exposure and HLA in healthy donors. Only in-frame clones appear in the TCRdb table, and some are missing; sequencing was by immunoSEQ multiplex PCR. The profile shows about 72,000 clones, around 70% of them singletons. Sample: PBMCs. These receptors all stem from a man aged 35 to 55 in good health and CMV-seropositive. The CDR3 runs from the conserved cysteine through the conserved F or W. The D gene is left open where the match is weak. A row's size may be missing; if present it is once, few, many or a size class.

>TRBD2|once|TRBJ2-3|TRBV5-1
CASSPYSAAGVTDTQYF
TGCGCCAGCAGCCCCTATTCGGCAGCGGGGGTCACAGATACGCAGTATTTT
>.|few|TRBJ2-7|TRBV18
CASSPRQETGEQYF
TGTGCCAGCTCACCTCGACAGGAAACCGGCGAGCAGTACTTC
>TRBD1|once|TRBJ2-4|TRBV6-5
CASSYEQGSKNIQYF
TGTGCCAGCAGTTACGAACAGGGGTCCAAAAACATTCAGTACTTC
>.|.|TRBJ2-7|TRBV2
CASSDPGSYEQYF
TGTGCCAGCAGTGATCCAGGGTCCTACGAGCAGTACTTC
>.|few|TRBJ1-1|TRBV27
CASSLFGLNTEAFF
TGTGCCAGCAGTTTATTCGGTCTGAACACTGAAGCTTTCTTT
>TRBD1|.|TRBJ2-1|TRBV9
CASSVGGGAGGWNEQFF
TGTGCCAGCAGCGTAGGAGGAGGGGCAGGGGGCTGGAATGAGCAGTTCTTC
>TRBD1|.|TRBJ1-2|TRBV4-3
CASSPDRGAGYGYTF
TGCGCCAGCAGCCCTGACAGGGGCGCTGGCTATGGCTACACCTTC
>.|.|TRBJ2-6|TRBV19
CASSSYSGANVLTF
TGTGCCAGTAGCTCGTACTCTGGGGCCAACGTCCTGACTTTC
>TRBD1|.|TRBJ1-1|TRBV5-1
CASSNGDRGLLNTEAFF
TGCGCCAGCAGCAACGGGGACAGGGGGCTCCTGAACACTGAAGCTTTCTTT
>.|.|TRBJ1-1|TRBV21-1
CASSDLRGPVLYMNTEAFF
TGTGCCAGCAGCGACTTAAGGGGCCCCGTTCTCTATATGAACACTGAAGCTTTCTTT
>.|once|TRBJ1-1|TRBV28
CASSSTSSNTEAFF
TGTGCCAGCAGTTCGACATCCTCGAACACTGAAGCTTTCTTT
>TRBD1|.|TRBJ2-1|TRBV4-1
CASSPGALGQGYEQFF
TGCGCCAGCAGCCCTGGCGCCCTAGGACAGGGCTATGAGCAGTTCTTC
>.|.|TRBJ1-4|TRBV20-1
CSAVGGEKLFF
TGCAGTGCCGTAGGCGGGGAAAAACTGTTTTTT
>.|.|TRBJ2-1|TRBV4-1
CASSPQGGDEQFF
TGCGCCAGCAGCCCTCAGGGTGGCGATGAGCAGTTCTTC
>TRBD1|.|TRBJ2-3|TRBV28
CASSMTGITDTQYF
TGTGCCAGCAGTATGACAGGGATTACAGATACGCAGTATTTT
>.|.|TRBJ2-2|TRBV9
CASRGAPAGELFF
TGTGCCAGCAGGGGCGCCCCGGCCGGGGAGCTGTTTTTT
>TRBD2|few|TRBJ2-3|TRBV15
CATSRDLAGPSTDTQYF
TGTGCCACCAGCAGAGATTTAGCGGGACCTAGCACAGATACGCAGTATTTT
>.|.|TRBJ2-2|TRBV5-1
CASSFDRTGELFF
TGCGCCAGCAGCTTTGACAGAACCGGGGAGCTGTTTTTT
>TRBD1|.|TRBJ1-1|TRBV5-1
CASGTGDTNTEAFF
TGCGCCAGCGGGACAGGGGATACGAACACTGAAGCTTTCTTT
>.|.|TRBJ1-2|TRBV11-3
CASSSRLGYGYTF
TGTGCCAGCAGCTCGAGACTCGGCTATGGCTACACCTTC
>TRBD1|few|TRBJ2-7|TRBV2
CASSETGLAYEQYF
TGTGCCAGCAGTGAGACAGGGCTGGCCTACGAGCAGTACTTC
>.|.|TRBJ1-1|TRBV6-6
CASTVMNTEAFF
TGTGCCAGTACAGTCATGAACACTGAAGCTTTCTTT
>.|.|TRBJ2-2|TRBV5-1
CASSLQGTTGELFF
TGCGCCAGCAGCTTGCAGGGTACCACCGGGGAGCTGTTTTTT
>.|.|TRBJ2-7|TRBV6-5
CASSYSLAPRYEQYF
TGTGCCAGCAGTTACTCCCTAGCTCCCCGCTACGAGCAGTACTTC
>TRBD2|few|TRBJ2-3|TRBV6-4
CASSASGGGTDTQYF
TGTGCCAGCAGTGCTAGCGGGGGGGGCACAGATACGCAGTATTTT
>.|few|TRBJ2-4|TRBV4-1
CASSQGGAGLAKNIQYF
TGCGCCAGCAGCCAAGGGGGAGCAGGTTTAGCCAAAAACATTCAGTACTTC
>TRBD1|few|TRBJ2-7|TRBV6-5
CASRVRGRGSYEQYF
TGTGCCAGCAGAGTGAGGGGGCGCGGGTCCTACGAGCAGTACTTC
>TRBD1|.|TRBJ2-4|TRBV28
CASSNRGQGNIQYF
TGTGCCAGCAGTAACAGGGGGCAGGGAAACATTCAGTACTTC
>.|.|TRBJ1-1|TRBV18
CASSPRQGWGNTEAFF
TGTGCCAGCTCACCACGGCAGGGCTGGGGGAACACTGAAGCTTTCTTT
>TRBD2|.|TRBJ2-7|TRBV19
CASSIGASGDYEQYF
TGTGCCAGTAGTATAGGGGCTAGCGGGGACTACGAGCAGTACTTC
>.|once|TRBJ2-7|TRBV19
CASSISGYEQYF
TGTGCCAGTAGTATCTCAGGCTACGAGCAGTACTTC
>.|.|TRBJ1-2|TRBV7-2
CASSLSQTGLGYTF
TGTGCCAGCAGCTTGAGTCAAACAGGGCTTGGCTACACCTTC
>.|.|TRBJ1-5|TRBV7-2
CASSLVGNSNQPQHF
TGTGCCAGCAGCTTAGTCGGGAATAGCAATCAGCCCCAGCATTTT
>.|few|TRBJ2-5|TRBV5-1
CASTPLREETQYF
TGCGCCAGCACTCCCCTCAGGGAAGAGACCCAGTACTTC
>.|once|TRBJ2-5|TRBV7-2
CASSDYRAASKTQYF
TGTGCCAGCAGCGACTACCGGGCCGCGTCTAAGACCCAGTACTTC
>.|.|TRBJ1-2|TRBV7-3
CASSLRGKESYTF
TGTGCCAGCAGCTTAAGAGGTAAAGAAAGCTACACCTTC
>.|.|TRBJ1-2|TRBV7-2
CASSPAGGHGYTF
TGTGCCAGCAGCCCAGCGGGGGGCCATGGCTACACCTTC
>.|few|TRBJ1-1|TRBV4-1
CASSDYTDTEAFF
TGCGCCAGCAGCGACTATACAGATACTGAAGCTTTCTTT
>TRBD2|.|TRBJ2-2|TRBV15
CATSGGTSGGLRKLFF
TGTGCCACCAGTGGAGGGACTAGCGGGGGCCTGAGGAAGCTGTTTTTT
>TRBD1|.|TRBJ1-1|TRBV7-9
CASSPTGEGVNAEAFF
TGTGCCAGCAGCCCAACAGGGGAAGGGGTTAACGCTGAAGCTTTCTTT
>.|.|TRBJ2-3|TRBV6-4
CATGGGSSTDTQYF
TGTGCCACCGGCGGCGGGTCTAGCACAGATACGCAGTATTTT
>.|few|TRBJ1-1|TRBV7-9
CASSFSGTRNTEAFF
TGTGCCAGCAGTTTTTCCGGGACAAGGAACACTGAAGCTTTCTTT
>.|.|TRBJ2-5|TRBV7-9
CASSLGERETQYF
TGTGCCAGCAGCTTAGGAGAGAGGGAGACCCAGTACTTC
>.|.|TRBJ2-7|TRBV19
CASSNREEYEQYF
TGTGCCAGTAGTAACAGGGAAGAATACGAGCAGTACTTC
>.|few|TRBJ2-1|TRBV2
CASSEDYNEQFF
TGTGCCAGCAGCGAGGATTACAATGAGCAGTTCTTC
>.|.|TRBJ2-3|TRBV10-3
CAIHALPGGTDTQYF
TGTGCCATCCATGCACTCCCGGGGGGCACAGATACGCAGTATTTT
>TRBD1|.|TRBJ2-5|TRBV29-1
CSVGGTGGLETQYF
TGCAGCGTTGGCGGAACAGGGGGCCTCGAGACCCAGTACTTC
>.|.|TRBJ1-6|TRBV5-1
CASSLAGLLNSPLHF
TGCGCCAGCAGCTTGGCAGGACTACTTAATTCACCCCTCCACTTT
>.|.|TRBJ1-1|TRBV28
CASSSPTGRNTEAFF
TGTGCCAGCAGTTCACCGACAGGACGGAACACTGAAGCTTTCTTT